Listed here are 10 T cell receptor beta chains from one sample, sequenced in a study of blood T cell repertoires in COVID-19 (dated by TCRdb to 2019 to 2021). Libraries were built with the immunoSEQ multiplex PCR assay. TCRdb's version of the immuneACCESS table is confined to in-frame rearrangements and falls short of the full clone set. An unresolved V gene accounts for under half of the shortfall where checked; the remainder is of unknown origin. This sample holds 200,000 to 250,000 clones; approximately 84% were observed only once. The biggest ten clones account for approximately 15% of the sample. The sequencing input was PBMCs or T cells enriched from blood (not recorded which). The receptor source for this set is a man in his forties or fifties who had recovered from COVID-19.

The gene calls are TRBV7-9 and TRBJ1-1, with 7 bases aligning to TRBD1. Germline trimming cut 5 bases from V and 0 bases from J; bases unmatched to any gene: 9. Per the germline V gene, CDR1 is SEHNR and CDR2 is FQNEAQ (reference sequence). The CDR3 covers 16 residues. The CDR3 loop reads CASSPSTGRMNTEAFF. The CDR3 DNA reads as TGTGCCAGCAGCCCCTCGACAGGGAGGATGAACACTGAAGCTTTCTTT.

This chain connects TRBV18 to TRBJ1-1; perhaps TRBD1 as D (5 bases). The germline CDR1 and CDR2 sequences are KGHSH and LQKENI. Trimming took off 2 bases at V and 5 bases at J, with 9 bases between the two ends. The CDR3 is 13 amino acids. Written as DNA, the CDR3 is TGTGCCAGCTCACCAGGGGGGAGGACTGAAGCTTTCTTT. It codes for CASSPGGRTEAFF. Based on the CDR3 plus reference TRBV18 and TRBJ1-1, the full variable domain is NAGVMQNPRHLVRRRGQEARLRCSPMKGHSHVYWYRQLPEEGLKFMVYLQKENIIDESGMPKERFSAEFPKEGPSILRIQQVVRGDSAAYFCASSPGGRTEAFFGQGTRLTVV.

This clone was seen only once. The J gene is TRBJ1-2, the V gene TRBV3-1 (or the pseudogene TRBV3-2); D uncertain. This CDR3 is 14 amino acids long. The V end lost 3 bases, the J end lost 1 base, and 9 bases lay between the germline ends. Germline V gene lookup returns CDR1 LGHDT and CDR2 YNNKEL (reference sequence). CDR3 residues: CASSQPQNNYGYTF. Here the CDR3 DNA reads TGTGCCAGCAGCCAGCCTCAGAATAACTATGGCTACACCTTC.

This chain joins TRBV5-1 and TRBJ2-4, with no clear D. Trimming took 1 base from V and 15 from J, leaving 17 bases between them. The CDR3 has 13 residues. Germline values: CDR1 SGHRS, CDR2 YFSETQ. The CDR3 region has the DNA TGCGCCAGCAGCTTGTCCCCTCCGGCGGCTAGGTACTTC. It specifies CASSLSPPAARYF. Variable domain in full (rest from reference TRBV5-1 and TRBJ2-4): KAGVTQTPRYLIKTRGQQVTLSCSPISGHRSVSWYQQTPGQGLQFLFEYFSETQRNKGNFPGRFSGRQFSNSRSEMNVSTLELGDSALYLCASSLSPPAARYFGAGTRLSVL.

V is TRBV2 and J is TRBJ1-5; 10 bases agree with TRBD1. Trimming took 4 bases from V and 2 from J; bases not matched to a gene: 2. The CDR3 has 15 residues. In germline, CDR1 is SNHLY, CDR2 FYNNEI. In nucleotides, the CDR3 is TGTGCCAGCAGTGCCGGGACAGGGGGCAATCAGCCCCAGCATTTT. Encoded protein: CASSAGTGGNQPQHF.

This rearrangement joins TRBV25-1 to TRBJ1-1; D possibly corresponds to TRBD1 (5 bases). The CDR3 runs 12 residues. The V gene lost 2 bases and the J gene lost 4 bases, with 5 bases spanning the gap. Germline V gives CDR1 MGHDK, CDR2 SYGVNS. DNA of the CDR3: TGTGCCAGCAGTGAAAGGGGCACTGAAGCTTTCTTT. This encodes CASSERGTEAFF. Full variable domain (rest looked up from reference TRBV25-1 and TRBJ1-1): EADIYQTPRYLVIGTGKKITLECSQTMGHDKMYWYQQDPGMELHLIHYSYGVNSTEKGDLSSESTVSRIRTEHFPLTLESARPSHTSQYLCASSERGTEAFFGQGTRLTVV.

This chain connects TRBV7-9 to TRBJ1-2; 8 nucleotides agree with TRBD1. Germline loops: CDR1 SEHNR, CDR2 FQNEAQ (reference sequence). This CDR3 is built from 13 residues. Trimming removed 4 bases from V and 7 bases from J; junction bases left unmatched: 5. The CDR3 protein is CASSSGGQGGYTF. The CDR3 DNA is TGTGCCAGCAGCTCAGGAGGACAGGGTGGCTACACCTTC.

V usage is TRBV7-9 and J usage is TRBJ2-7; D ambiguous. V shed 1 base and J shed 3 bases, with 10 bases lying between them. Per the germline V gene, CDR1 is SEHNR and CDR2 is FQNEAQ (reference sequence). The length of the CDR3 is 14 residues. The CDR3 DNA reads TGTGCCAGCAGCTTAGAAGTCACTTACTACGAGCAGTACTTC. The encoded protein is CASSLEVTYYEQYF.

As DNA, the CDR3 is TGTGCCAGCTCATCGGGGACAGGTTTCACTGAAGCTTTCTTT. Encoded protein: CASSSGTGFTEAFF. J is TRBJ1-1 and V is TRBV18, with 8 bases fitting TRBD1. This CDR3 region has 14 residues. Germline V lookup: CDR1 KGHSH, CDR2 LQKENI. The junction had 6 bases not matched to a gene; V was cut back by 5 bases and J by 4 bases. Full variable domain (rest looked up from reference TRBV18 and TRBJ1-1): NAGVMQNPRHLVRRRGQEARLRCSPMKGHSHVYWYRQLPEEGLKFMVYLQKENIIDESGMPKERFSAEFPKEGPSILRIQQVVRGDSAAYFCASSSGTGFTEAFFGQGTRLTVV.

V usage is TRBV7-9 and J usage is TRBJ1-1, with 9 positions matching TRBD1. Germline V CDR1 and CDR2: SEHNR, FQNEAQ (reference sequence). V was pared by 0 bases and J by 1 base, with 6 bases of the junction left unmatched. This CDR3 is built from 17 residues. CDR3 coding DNA: TGTGCCAGCAGCTTAGCAGGGGCGGGACAGGGGAACACTGAAGCTTTCTTT. Its translation is CASSLAGAGQGNTEAFF.